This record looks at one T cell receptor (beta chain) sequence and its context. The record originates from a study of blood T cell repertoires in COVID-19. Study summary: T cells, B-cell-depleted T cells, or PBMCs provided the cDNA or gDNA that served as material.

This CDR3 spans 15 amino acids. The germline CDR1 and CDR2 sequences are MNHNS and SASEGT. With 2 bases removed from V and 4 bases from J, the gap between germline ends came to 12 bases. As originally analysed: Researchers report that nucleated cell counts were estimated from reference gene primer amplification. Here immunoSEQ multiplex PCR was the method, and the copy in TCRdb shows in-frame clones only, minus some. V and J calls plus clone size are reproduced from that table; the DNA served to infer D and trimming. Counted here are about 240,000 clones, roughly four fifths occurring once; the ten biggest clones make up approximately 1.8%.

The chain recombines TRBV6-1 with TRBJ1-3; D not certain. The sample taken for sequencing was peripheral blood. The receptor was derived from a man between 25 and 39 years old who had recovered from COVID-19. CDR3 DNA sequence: TGTGCCAGCAGTGAAATGGTGGCGGCCGGAAACACCATATATTTT. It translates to CASSEMVAAGNTIYF.